This T cell receptor (beta chain) comes out of a study of tumor and adjacent non-tumor tissue in lung cancer. At the level of the study: The cohort had roughly 12 adenocarcinoma, 2 squamous cell and 1 small cell patients. About 4.17 million productive TCRbeta reads were obtained per sample on average.

RNA was extracted from bulk tissue without any cell sorting. Chemotherapy-naive patients with new lung cancer underwent thoracic surgery in China, August–late 2014. General study results and limits: Higher tumor TCR diversity was associated with shorter survival.

Germline V lookup: CDR1 SGHKS, CDR2 YYEKEE (reference sequence). This CDR3 contains 15 residues. As to this clonotype: The antigen is unknown.

TCRbeta libraries were built with three rounds of nested PCR, modified from ARM-PCR. TCRdb reprocessed the multiplex PCR reads with MiXCR, giving one entry per CDR3 protein. The table lists over 85,000 distinct CDR3 sequences, 75% to 90% of them singletons. The genes are TRBV5-5 and TRBJ1-5, with no clear D. The last part of the DNA fits TRBJ2-3 better; the J call may be wrong. The sequence was obtained from a man between 65 and 85 years old with non-small cell lung cancer. The sample consisted of lung tumor tissue. CDR3 in amino acids: CASSIPGWINQPQYF. The CDR3 DNA reads TGTGCCAGCAGTATTCCAGGTTGGATCAATCAGCCCCAGTATTTT.